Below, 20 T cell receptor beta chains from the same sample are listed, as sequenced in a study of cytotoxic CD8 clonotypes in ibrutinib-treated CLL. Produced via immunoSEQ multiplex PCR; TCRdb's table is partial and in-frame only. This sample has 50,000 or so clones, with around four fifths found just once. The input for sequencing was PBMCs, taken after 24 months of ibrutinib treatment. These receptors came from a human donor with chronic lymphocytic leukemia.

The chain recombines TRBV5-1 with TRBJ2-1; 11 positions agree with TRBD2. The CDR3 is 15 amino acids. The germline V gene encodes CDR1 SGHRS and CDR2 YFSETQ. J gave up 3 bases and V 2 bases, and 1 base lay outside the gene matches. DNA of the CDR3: TGCGCCAGCAGCTTACTAGCGGGAGACTACAATGAGCAGTTCTTC. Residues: CASSLLAGDYNEQFF.

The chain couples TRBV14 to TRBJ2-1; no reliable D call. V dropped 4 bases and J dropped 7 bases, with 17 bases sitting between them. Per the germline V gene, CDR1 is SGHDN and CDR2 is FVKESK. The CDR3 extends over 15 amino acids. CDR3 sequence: CASSPQAGFGNEQFF. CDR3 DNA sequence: TGTGCCAGCAGCCCCCAGGCTGGGTTTGGAAATGAGCAGTTCTTC.

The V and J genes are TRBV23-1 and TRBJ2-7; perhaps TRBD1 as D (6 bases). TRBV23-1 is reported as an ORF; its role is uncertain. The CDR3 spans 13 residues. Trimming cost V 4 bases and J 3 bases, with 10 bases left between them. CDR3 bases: TGCGCCAGCAGTCCGGACAGATACTACGAGCAGTACTTC. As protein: CASSPDRYYEQYF.

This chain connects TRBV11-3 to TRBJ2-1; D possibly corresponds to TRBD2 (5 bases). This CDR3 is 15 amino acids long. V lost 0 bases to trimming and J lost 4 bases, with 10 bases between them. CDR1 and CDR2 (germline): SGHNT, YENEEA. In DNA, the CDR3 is TGTGCCAGCAGCTTAGATCGGTGGGAGTACAATGAGCAGTTCTTC. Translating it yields CASSLDRWEYNEQFF.

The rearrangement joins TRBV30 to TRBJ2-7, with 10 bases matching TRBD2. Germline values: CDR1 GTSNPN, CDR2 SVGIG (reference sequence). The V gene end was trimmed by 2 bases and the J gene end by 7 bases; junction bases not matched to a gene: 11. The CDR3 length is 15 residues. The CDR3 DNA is TGTGCCTGGAGTACCAGCGGGGGGGGCTCTTTGGAGCAGTACTTC. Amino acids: CAWSTSGGGSLEQYF.

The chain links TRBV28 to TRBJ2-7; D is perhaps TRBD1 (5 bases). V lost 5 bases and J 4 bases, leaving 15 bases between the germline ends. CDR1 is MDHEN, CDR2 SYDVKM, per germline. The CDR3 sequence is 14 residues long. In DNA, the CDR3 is TGTGCCAGCAGTCCCACCAGGGTTGGGTACGAGCAGTACTTC. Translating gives CASSPTRVGYEQYF.

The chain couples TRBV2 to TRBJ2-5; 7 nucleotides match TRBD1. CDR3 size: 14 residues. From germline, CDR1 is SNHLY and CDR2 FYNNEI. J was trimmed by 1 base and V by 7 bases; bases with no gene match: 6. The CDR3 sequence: CASNSAGGQETQYF. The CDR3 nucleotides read TGTGCCAGCAATAGTGCAGGGGGCCAAGAGACCCAGTACTTC.

CDR3 nucleotides: TGTGCCAGCAGCGGGGTGCTAGCGGGAGGGACAGATACGCAGTATTTT. It yields the protein CASSGVLAGGTDTQYF. The chain combines TRBV9 with TRBJ2-3, with TRBD2 matching 12 bases. CDR3 size: 16 residues. Losses at the gene ends were 3 bases for V and 3 bases for J; bases not matched to a gene: 5. The V gene's germline CDR1 is SGDLS and CDR2 YYNGEE.

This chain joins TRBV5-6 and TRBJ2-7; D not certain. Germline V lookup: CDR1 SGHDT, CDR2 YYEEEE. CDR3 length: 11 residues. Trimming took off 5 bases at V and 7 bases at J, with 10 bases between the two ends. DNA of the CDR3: TGTGCCAGCAGGTGGCGTGAGGAGCAGTACTTC. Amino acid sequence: CASRWREEQYF.

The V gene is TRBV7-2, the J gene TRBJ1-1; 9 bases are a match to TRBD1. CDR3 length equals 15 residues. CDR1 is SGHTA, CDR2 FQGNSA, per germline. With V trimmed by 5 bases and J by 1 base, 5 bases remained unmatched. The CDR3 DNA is TGTGCCAGCAGCCTCGGGACAGGGTGGAACACTGAAGCTTTCTTT. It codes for CASSLGTGWNTEAFF.

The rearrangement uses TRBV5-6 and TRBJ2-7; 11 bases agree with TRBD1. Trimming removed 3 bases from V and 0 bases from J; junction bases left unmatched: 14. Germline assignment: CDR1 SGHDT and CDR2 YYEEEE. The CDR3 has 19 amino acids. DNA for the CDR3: TGTGCCAGCAGCTCCTCCGGGACAGGGGGAGCCCCGTTCTCCTACGAGCAGTACTTC. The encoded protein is CASSSSGTGGAPFSYEQYF. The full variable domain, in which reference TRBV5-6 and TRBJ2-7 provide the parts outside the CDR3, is DAGVTQSPTHLIKTRGQQVTLRCSPKSGHDTVSWYQQALGQGPQFIFQYYEEEERQRGNFPDRFSGHQFPNYSSELNVNALLLGDSALYLCASSSSGTGGAPFSYEQYFGPGTRLTVT.

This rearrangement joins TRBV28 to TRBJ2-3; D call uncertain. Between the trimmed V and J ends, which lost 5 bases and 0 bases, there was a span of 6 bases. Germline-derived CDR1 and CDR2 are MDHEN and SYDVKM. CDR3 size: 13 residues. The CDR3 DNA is TGTGCCAGCAGTGCCCCTAGCACAGATACGCAGTATTTT. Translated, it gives CASSAPSTDTQYF.

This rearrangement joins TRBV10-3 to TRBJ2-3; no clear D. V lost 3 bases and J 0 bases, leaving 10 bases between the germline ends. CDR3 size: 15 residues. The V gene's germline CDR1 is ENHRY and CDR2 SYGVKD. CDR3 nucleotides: TGTGCCATCAGTGACGCATTAGATAGCACAGATACGCAGTATTTT. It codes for CAISDALDSTDTQYF.

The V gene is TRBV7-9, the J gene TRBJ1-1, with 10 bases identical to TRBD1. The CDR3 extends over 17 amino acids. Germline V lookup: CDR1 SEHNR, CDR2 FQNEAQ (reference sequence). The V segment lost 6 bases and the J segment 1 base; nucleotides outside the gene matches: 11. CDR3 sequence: CASRPTGGEGRNTEAFF. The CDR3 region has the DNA TGTGCCAGCAGACCGACAGGGGGCGAAGGAAGGAACACTGAAGCTTTCTTT.

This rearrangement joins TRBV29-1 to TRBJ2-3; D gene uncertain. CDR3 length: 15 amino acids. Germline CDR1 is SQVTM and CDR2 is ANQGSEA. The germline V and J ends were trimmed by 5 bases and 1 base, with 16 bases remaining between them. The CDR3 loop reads CSVISSVWGTDTQYF. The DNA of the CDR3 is TGCAGCGTTATCAGCTCGGTGTGGGGCACAGATACGCAGTATTTT.

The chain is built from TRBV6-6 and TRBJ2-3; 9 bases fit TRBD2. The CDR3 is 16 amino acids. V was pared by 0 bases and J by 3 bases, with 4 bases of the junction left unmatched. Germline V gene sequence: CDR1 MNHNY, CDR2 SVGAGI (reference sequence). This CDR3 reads CASSYSTSGRTDTQYF. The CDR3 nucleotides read TGTGCCAGCAGTTACTCGACTAGCGGAAGGACAGATACGCAGTATTTT.

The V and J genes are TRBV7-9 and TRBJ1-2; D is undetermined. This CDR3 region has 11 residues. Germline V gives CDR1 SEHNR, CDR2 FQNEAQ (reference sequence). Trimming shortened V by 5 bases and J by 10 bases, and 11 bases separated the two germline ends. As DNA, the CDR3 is TGTGCCAGCAGCCAAGGCCGGGACTACACCTTC. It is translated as CASSQGRDYTF.

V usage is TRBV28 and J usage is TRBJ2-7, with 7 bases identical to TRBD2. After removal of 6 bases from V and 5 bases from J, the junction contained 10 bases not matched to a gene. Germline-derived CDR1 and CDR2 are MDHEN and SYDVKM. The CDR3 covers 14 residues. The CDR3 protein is CASSQGTNFDEQYF. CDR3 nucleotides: TGTGCCAGCAGCCAAGGGACTAATTTCGACGAGCAGTACTTC.

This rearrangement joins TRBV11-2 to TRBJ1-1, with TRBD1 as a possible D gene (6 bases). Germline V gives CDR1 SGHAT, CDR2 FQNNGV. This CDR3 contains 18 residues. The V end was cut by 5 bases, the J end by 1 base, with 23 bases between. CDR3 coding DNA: TGTGCCAGCAGCGCCATGGCGGGGGCCGGCCGAGGGAACACTGAAGCTTTCTTT. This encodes CASSAMAGAGRGNTEAFF.

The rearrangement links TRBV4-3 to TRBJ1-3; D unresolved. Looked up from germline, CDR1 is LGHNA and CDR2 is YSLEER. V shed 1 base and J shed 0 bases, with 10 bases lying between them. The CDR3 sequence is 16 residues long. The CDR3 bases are TGCGCCAGCAGCCAAGGGGTCCAATCCTCTGGAAACACCATATATTTT. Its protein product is CASSQGVQSSGNTIYF.